This T cell receptor beta chain was retrieved from a study of blood T cell repertoires in COVID-19. The CDR3 has 16 amino acids. V trimming: 6 bases; J trimming: 0 bases; junction bases outside the gene matches: 7. Germline CDR1 reads LNHDA; CDR2 reads SQIVND (reference sequence). Using immunoSEQ multiplex PCR, the repertoire was profiled, and TCRdb retains in-frame clones only, with some absent. Here the sample spans some 64,000 clones, around 70% being singletons. The sequence derives from a woman aged 70-85 years with COVID-19, enrolled during active disease. Input material: peripheral blood. The chain uses TRBV19 and TRBJ1-5; the match to TRBD1 covers 8 bases. CDR3 in DNA: TGTGCCAGTAGAGGCAGGGGGCTTTATAGCAATCAGCCCCAGCATTTT. It yields the protein CASRGRGLYSNQPQHF.